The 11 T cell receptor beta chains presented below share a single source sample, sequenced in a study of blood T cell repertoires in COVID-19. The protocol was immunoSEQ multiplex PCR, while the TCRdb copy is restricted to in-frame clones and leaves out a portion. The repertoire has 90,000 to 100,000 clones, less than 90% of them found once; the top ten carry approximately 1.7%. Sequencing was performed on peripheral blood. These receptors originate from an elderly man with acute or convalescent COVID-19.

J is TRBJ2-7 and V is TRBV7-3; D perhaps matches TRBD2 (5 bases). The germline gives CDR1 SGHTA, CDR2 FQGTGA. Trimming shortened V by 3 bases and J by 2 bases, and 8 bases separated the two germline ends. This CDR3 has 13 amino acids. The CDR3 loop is CASSFTGTYEQYF. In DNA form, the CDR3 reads TGTGCCAGCAGCTTTACCGGGACCTACGAGCAGTACTTC.

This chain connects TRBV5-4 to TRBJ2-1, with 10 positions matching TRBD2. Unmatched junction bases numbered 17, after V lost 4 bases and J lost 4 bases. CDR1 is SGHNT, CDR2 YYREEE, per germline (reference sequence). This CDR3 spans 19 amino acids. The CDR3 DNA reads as TGTGCCAGCAGCGGGGGGCTCCTAGCGGGAGTAACGGCTTACAATGAGCAGTTCTTC. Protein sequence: CASSGGLLAGVTAYNEQFF.

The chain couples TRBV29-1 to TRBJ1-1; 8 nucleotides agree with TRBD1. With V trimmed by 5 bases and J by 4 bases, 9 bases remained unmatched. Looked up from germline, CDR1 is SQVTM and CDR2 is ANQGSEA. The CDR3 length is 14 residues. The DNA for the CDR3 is TGCAGCGTTCAATACACTACAGGGGGCACTGAAGCTTTCTTT. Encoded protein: CSVQYTTGGTEAFF.

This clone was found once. CDR3 in DNA: TGTGCCACCAGTGACTACTCCGAGGCGGGGCACTCCTACAATGAGCAGTTCTTC. Amino acid sequence: CATSDYSEAGHSYNEQFF. This chain joins TRBV24-1 and TRBJ2-1, with D tentatively TRBD2 (6 bases). CDR1 KGHDR and CDR2 SFDVKD come from the germline V gene. The V gene lost 4 bases and the J gene lost 0 bases, with 18 bases spanning the gap. The CDR3 is made up of 18 amino acids.

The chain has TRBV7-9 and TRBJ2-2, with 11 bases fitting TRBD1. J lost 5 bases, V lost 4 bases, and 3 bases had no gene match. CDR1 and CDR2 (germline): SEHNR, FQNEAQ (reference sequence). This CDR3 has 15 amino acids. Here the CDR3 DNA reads TGTGCCAGCAGCTCCTGGGACAGGGGGACCGGGGAGCTGTTTTTT. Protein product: CASSSWDRGTGELFF.

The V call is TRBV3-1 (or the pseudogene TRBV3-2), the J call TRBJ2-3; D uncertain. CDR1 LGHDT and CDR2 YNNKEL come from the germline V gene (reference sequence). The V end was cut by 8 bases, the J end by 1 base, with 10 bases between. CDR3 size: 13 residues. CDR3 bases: TGTGCCAGCCGAGCCCGCGGCACAGATACGCAGTATTTT. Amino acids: CASRARGTDTQYF.

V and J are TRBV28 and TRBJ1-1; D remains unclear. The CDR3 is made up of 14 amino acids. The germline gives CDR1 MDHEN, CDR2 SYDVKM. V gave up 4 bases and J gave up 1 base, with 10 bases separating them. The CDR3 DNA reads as TGTGCCAGCAGTTCCCCATGGGCGAACACTGAAGCTTTCTTT. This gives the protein CASSSPWANTEAFF.

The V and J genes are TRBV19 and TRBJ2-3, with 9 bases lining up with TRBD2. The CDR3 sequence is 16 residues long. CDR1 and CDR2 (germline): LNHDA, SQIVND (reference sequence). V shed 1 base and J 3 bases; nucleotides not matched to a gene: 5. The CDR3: CASSIGRLAGTDTQYF. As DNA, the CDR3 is TGTGCCAGTAGTATAGGGCGGCTAGCGGGAACAGATACGCAGTATTTT.

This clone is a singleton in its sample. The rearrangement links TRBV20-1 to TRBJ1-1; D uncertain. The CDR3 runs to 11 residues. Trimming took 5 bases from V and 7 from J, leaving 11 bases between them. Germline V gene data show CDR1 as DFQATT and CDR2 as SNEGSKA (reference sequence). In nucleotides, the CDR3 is TGCAGTGCTCTCCGGGATATTGAAGCTTTCTTT. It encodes CSALRDIEAFF.

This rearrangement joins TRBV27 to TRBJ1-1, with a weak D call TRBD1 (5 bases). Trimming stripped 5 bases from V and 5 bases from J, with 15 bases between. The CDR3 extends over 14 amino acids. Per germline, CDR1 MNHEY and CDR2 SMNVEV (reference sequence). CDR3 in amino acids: CASSPNQGRTEAFF. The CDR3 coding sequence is TGTGCCAGCAGTCCGAATCAGGGAAGGACTGAAGCTTTCTTT.

This CDR3 is CASSQQGAANTGELFF. The CDR3 coding sequence is TGTGCCAGTAGCCAACAGGGGGCGGCGAACACCGGGGAGCTGTTTTTT. This chain connects TRBV19 to TRBJ2-2, with TRBD1 matching 9 bases. The CDR3 is 16 residues long. Per germline, CDR1 LNHDA and CDR2 SQIVND (reference sequence). The V segment lost 6 bases and the J segment 0 bases; nucleotides outside the gene matches: 5.